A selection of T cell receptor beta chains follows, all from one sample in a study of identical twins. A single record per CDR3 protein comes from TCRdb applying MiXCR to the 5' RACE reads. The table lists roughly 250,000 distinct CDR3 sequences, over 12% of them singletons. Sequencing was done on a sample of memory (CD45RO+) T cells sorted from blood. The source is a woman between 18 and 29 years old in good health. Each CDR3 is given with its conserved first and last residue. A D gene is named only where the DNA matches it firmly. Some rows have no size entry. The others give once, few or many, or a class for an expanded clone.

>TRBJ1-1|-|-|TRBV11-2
TGTGCCAGCAGCCACGGGTCTAACACTGAAGCTTTCTTT
CASSHGSNTEAFF
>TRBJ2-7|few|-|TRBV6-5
TGTGCCAGCAGTTACTTGGCGGGCTCTGGCGAGCAGTACTTC
CASSYLAGSGEQYF
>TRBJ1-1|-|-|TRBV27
TGTGCCAGCAGTGCGGGAGGGAGCGACACTGAAGCTTTCTTT
CASSAGGSDTEAFF
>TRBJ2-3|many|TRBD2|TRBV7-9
TGTGCCAGCAGCCTACTAGCGATCCCTAGCACAGATACGCAGTATTTT
CASSLLAIPSTDTQYF
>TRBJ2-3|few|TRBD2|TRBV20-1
TGCAGCGCTACTTCAGCGGGGTTAGGCACAGATACGCAGTATTTT
CSATSAGLGTDTQYF
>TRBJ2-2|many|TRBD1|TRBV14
TGTGCCAGCAGCCGGGACAGGGGAGCGACCGGGGAGCTGTTTTTT
CASSRDRGATGELFF
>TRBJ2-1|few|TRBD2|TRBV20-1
TGCAGTGGGGGCGGGGGGAACTCCTACAATGAGCAGTTCTTC
CSGGGGNSYNEQFF
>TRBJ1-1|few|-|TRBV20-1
TGCAGTGCGGGAGTATACACTGAAGCTTTCTTT
CSAGVYTEAFF
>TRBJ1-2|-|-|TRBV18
TGTGCCAGCTCACCACCGGGCGGTATGATCTATGGCTACACCTTC
CASSPPGGMIYGYTF
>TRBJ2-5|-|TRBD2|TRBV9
TGTGCCAGCAGCGCTGGGACTAGCGGGCCCCAAGAGACCCAGTACTTC
CASSAGTSGPQETQYF
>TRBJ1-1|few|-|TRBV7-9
TGTGCCAGCAGCTTTACGAACACTGAAGCTTTCTTT
CASSFTNTEAFF
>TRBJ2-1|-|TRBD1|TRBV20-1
TGCAGTGCTACGGACAGGGGGCCTGTAACGCAGTTCTTC
CSATDRGPVTQFF
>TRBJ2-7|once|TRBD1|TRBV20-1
TGCAGTGCTGCTGAGGGGGCATTCTTGGGCGAGCAGTACTTC
CSAAEGAFLGEQYF
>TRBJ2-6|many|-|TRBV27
TGTGCCAGCAGTGAGCTCTCTGGGGCCAACGTCCTGACTTTC
CASSELSGANVLTF
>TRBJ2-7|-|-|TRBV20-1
TGCAGTGCTAGTTTCATTGGTGGGGGCTCCTCTTACGAGCAGTACTTC
CSASFIGGGSSYEQYF
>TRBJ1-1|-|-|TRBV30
TGTGCCTGGAAACGAGGGACTGAAGCTTTCTTT
CAWKRGTEAFF
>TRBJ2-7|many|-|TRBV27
TGTGCCAGCAGTCGGAGCTACGTAACCTACGAGCAGTACTTC
CASSRSYVTYEQYF